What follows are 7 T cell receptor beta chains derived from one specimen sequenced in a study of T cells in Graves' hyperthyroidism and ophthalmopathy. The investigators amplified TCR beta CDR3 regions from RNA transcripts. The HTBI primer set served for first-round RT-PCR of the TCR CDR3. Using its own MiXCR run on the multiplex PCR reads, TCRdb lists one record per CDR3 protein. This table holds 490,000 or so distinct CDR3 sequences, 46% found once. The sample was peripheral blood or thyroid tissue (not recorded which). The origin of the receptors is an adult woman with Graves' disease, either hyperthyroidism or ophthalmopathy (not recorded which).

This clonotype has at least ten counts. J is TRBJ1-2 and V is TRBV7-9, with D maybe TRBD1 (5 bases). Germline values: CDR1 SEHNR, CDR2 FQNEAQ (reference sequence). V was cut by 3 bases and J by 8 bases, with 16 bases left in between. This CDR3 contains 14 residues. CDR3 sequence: CASSFAGPSGGYTF. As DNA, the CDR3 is TGTGCCAGCAGCTTCGCGGGACCATCGGGAGGCTACACCTTC.

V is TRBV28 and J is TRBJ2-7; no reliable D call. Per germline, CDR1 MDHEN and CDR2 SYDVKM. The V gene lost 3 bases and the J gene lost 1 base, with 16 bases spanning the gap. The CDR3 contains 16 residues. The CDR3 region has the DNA TGTGCCAGCAGTTTCACGTACGGCCCTGGGTCCTACGAGCAGTACTTC. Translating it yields CASSFTYGPGSYEQYF.

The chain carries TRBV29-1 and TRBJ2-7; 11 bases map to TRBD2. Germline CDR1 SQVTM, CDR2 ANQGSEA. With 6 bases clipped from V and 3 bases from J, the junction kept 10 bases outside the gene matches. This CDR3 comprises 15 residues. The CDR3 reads CSVAGTSGGGYEQYF. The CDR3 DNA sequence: TGCAGCGTCGCCGGGACTAGCGGAGGGGGCTACGAGCAGTACTTC.

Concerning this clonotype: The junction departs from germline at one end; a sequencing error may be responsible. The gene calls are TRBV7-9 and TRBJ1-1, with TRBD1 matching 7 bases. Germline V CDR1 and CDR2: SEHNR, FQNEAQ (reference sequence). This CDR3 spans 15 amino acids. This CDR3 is CASSGRDRMNTEAFF. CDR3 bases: TGTGCCAGCAGCGGAAGGGACAGAATGAACACGGAAGCTTTCTTT.

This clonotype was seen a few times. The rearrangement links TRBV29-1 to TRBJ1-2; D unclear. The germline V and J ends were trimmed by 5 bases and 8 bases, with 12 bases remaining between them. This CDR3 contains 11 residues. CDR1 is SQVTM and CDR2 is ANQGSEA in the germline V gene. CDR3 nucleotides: TGCAGCGTTCCGCACGGCCTAGGCTACACCTTC. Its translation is CSVPHGLGYTF.

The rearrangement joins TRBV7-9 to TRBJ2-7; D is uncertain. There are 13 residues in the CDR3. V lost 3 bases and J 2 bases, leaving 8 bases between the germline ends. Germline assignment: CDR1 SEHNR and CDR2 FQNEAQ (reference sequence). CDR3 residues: CASSLAAAYEQYF. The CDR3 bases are TGTGCCAGCAGCTTGGCAGCAGCCTACGAGCAGTACTTC.

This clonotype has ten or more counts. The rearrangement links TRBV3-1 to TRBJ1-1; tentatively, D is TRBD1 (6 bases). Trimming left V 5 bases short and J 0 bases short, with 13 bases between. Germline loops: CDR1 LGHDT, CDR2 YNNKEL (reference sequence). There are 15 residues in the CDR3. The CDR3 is CASSEGGRVNTEAFF. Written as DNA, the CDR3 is TGTGCCAGCAGCGAAGGGGGGAGAGTGAACACTGAAGCTTTCTTT.